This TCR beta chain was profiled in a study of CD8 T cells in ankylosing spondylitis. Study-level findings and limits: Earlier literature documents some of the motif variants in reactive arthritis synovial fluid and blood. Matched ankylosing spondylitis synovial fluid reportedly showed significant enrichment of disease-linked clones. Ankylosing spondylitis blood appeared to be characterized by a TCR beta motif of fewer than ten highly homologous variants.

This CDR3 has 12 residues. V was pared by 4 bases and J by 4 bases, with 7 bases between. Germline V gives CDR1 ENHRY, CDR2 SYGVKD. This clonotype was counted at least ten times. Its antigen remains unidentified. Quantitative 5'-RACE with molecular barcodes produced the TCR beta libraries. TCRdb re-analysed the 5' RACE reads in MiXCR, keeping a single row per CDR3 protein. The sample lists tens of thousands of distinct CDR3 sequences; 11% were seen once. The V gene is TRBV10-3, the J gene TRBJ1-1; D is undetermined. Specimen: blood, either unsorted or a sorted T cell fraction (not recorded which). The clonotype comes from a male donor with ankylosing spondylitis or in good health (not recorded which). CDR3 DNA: TGTGCCATCAGTGGACCGGGCACTGAAGCTTTCTTT. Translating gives CAISGPGTEAFF.